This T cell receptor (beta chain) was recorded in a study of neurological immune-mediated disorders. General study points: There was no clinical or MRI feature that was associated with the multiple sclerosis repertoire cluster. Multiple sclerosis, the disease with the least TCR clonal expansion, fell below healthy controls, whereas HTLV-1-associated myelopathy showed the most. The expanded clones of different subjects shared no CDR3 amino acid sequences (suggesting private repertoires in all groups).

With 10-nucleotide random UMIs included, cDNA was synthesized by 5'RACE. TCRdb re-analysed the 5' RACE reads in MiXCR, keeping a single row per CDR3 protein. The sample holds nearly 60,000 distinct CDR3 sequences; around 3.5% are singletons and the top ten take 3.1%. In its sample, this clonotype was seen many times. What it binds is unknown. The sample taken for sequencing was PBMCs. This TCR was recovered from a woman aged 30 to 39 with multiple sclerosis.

The CDR3 sequence: CASSQDYLGASGDEQFF. The CDR3 nucleotides read TGTGCCAGCAGCCAAGATTATTTAGGGGCTAGCGGCGATGAGCAGTTCTTC. J is TRBJ2-1 and V is TRBV4-2; TRBD2 matches 7 bases. CDR1 is LGHNA, CDR2 YNFKEQ, per germline. This CDR3 has 17 residues. V was pared by 0 bases and J by 8 bases, with 13 bases of the junction left unmatched.